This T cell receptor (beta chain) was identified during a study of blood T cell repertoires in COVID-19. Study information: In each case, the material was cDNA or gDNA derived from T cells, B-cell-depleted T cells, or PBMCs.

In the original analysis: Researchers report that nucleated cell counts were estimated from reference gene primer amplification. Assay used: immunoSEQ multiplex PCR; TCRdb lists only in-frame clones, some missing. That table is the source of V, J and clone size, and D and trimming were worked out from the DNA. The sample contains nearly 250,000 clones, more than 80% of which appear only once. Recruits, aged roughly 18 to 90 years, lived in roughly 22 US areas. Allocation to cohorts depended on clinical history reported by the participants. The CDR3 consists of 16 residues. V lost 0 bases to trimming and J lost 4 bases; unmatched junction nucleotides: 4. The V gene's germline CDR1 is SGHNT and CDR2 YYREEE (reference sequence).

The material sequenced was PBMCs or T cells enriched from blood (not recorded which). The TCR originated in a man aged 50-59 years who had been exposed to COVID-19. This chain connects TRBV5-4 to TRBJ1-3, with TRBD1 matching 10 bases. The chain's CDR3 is CASSLGQGARGNTIYF. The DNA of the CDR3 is TGTGCCAGCAGCTTGGGACAGGGGGCGCGGGGAAACACCATATATTTT.